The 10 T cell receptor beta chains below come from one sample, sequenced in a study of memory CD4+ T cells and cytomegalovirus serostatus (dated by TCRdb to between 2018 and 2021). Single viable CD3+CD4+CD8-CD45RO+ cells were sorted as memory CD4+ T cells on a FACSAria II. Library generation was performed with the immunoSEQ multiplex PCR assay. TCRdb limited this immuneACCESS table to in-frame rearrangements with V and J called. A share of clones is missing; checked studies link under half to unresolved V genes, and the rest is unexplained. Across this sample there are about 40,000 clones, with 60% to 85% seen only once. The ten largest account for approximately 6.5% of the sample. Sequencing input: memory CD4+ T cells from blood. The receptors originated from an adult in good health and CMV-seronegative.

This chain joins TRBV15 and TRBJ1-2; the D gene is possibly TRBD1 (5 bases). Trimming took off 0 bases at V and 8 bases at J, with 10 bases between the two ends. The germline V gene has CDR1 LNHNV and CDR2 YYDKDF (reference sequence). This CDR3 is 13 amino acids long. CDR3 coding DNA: TGTGCCACCAGCAGAGATTCAGGGCGCGGCTACACCTTC. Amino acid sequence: CATSRDSGRGYTF.

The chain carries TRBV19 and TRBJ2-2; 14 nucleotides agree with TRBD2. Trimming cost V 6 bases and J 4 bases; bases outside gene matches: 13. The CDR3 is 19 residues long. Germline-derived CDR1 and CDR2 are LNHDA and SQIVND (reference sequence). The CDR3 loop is CASSSPGLAGAMSTGELFF. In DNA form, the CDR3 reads TGTGCCAGTAGCTCCCCGGGACTAGCGGGAGCCATGAGCACCGGGGAGCTGTTTTTT.

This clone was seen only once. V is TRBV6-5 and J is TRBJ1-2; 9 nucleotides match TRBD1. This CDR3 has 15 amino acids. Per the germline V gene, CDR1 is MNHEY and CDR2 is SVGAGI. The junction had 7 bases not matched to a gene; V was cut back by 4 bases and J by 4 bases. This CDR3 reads CASSSGTGTLYGYTF. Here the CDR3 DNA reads TGTGCCAGCAGTTCCGGGACAGGGACCCTCTATGGCTACACCTTC.

The CDR3 reads CASSLSGAWQPQHF. The CDR3 nucleotides read TGTGCCAGCAGTTTGTCCGGGGCATGGCAGCCCCAGCATTTT. The rearrangement joins TRBV28 to TRBJ1-5; weak D call: TRBD1 (5 bases). Germline assignment: CDR1 MDHEN and CDR2 SYDVKM. The CDR3 is made up of 14 amino acids. V was shortened by 3 bases and J by 7 bases, with 13 bases between the two germline ends.

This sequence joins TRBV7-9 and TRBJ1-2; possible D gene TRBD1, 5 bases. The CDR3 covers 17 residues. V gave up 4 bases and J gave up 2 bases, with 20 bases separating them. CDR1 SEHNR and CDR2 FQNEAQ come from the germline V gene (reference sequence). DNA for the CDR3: TGTGCCAGCAGCTGGGTAGGGGTCGATCAGAACAACTATGGCTACACCTTC. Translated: CASSWVGVDQNNYGYTF.

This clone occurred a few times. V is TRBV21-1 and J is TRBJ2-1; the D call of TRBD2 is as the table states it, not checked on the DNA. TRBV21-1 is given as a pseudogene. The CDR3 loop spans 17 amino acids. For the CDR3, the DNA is TGTGCCAGCAGCAAAATGCCGGGACTAGCGGGAGTAGGGGAGCAGTTCTTC. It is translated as CASSKMPGLAGVGEQFF.

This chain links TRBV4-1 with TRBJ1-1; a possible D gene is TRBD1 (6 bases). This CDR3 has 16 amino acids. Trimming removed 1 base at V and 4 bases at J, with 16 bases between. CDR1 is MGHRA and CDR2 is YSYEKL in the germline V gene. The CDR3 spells CASSQAGGAGATEAFF. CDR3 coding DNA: TGCGCCAGCAGCCAAGCGGGGGGCGCTGGCGCCACTGAAGCTTTCTTT.

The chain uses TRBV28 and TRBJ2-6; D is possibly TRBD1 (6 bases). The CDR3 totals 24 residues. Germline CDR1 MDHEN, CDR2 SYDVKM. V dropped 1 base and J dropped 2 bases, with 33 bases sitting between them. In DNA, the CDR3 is TGTGCCAGCAGTTTATTAGGTTGGCCAACCCCCCAGGGACAATTAACCGCTGGGGCCAACGTCCTGACTTTC. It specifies CASSLLGWPTPQGQLTAGANVLTF.

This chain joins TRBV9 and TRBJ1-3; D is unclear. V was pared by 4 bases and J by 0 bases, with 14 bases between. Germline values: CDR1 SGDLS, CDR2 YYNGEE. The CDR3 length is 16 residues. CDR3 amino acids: CASSPHNAPSGNTIYF. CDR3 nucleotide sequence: TGTGCCAGCAGCCCCCACAACGCTCCCTCTGGAAACACCATATATTTT.

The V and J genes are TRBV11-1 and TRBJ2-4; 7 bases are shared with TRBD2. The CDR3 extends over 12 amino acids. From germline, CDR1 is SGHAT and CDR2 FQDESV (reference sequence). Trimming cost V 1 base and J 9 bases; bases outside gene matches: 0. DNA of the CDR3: TGTGCCAGCAGCTTAGAGCGGGGCATTCAGTACTTC. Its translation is CASSLERGIQYF.